This T cell receptor beta chain was profiled in a study of blood T cell repertoires in COVID-19. Study background: Sites across the United States, Italy and Spain contributed samples from acute and convalescent COVID-19.

Generated by immunoSEQ multiplex PCR, the TCRdb table keeps only in-frame clones and is missing some. The data hold about 100,000 clones, with roughly nine tenths observed a single time. Material: peripheral blood. The clonotype was recovered from a man aged 50-59 years with acute or convalescent COVID-19.

The CDR3 here is CASSFQVGYGYTF. The CDR3 region has the DNA TGCGCCAGCAGCTTTCAGGTGGGCTATGGCTACACCTTC. This sequence joins TRBV5-1 and TRBJ1-2; D is ambiguous. The CDR3 is 13 amino acids. In germline, CDR1 is SGHRS, CDR2 YFSETQ. V dropped 2 bases and J dropped 4 bases, with 9 bases sitting between them.